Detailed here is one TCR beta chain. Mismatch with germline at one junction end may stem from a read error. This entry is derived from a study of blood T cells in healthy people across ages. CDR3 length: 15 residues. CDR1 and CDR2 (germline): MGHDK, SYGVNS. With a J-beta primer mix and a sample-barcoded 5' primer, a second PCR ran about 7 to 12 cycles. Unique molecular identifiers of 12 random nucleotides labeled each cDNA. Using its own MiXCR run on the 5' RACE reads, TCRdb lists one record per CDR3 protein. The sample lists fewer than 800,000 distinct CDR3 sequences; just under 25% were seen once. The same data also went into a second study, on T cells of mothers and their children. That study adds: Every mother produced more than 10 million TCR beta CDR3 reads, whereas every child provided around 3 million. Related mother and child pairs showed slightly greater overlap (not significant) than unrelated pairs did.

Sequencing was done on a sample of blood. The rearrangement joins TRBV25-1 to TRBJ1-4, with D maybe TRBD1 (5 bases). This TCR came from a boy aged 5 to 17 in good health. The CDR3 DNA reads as TGTGCTAGCAGTTCGGAGGGGAGAACTAATGAAAAACTGTTTTTT. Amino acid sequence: CASSSEGRTNEKLFF.